This is a list of T cell receptor beta chains from one sample in a study of cytomegalovirus exposure and HLA in healthy donors. TCRdb keeps only in-frame clones here, not all; method: immunoSEQ multiplex PCR. Of roughly 200,000 clones in the sample, over 70% were seen once. Sequencing was carried out using PBMCs. The receptor set was obtained from a woman aged 60-75 years in good health and CMV-seropositive. Both conserved end residues are part of each CDR3. The order of the fields is clone size, V gene, J gene, D gene, CDR3 protein, CDR3 DNA. A D gene is named only where the DNA matches it firmly. Size tells how often a clone was seen (once, few, many) or the class of an expanded clone, and some rows leave it out.

>once|TRBV4-2|TRBJ1-1|TRBD1
CASSQGITGVETEAFF
TGTGCCAGCAGCCAAGGTATCACAGGGGTGGAGACTGAAGCTTTCTTT
>NA|TRBV5-1|TRBJ2-6|NA
CASSSGRNPPSGANGLTF
TGCGCCAGCAGCTCCGGACGGAACCCGCCCTCTGGGGCCAACGGCCTGACTTTC
>NA|TRBV19|TRBJ2-5|TRBD2
CASSMVRASGGRETQYF
TGTGCCAGTAGTATGGTCCGGGCTAGCGGGGGGCGGGAGACCCAGTACTTC
>NA|TRBV7-9|TRBJ2-5|NA
CASSLRYQETQYF
TGTGCCAGCAGCTTACGGTATCAAGAGACCCAGTACTTC
>NA|TRBV5-1|TRBJ2-4|NA
CASSGGVKNSQYF
TGCGCCAGCAGCGGCGGGGTTAAAAACAGTCAGTACTTC
>NA|TRBV27|TRBJ1-1|NA
CASSLNSPNTEAFF
TGTGCCAGCAGTTTAAACAGCCCGAACACTGAAGCTTTCTTT
>once|TRBV11-1|TRBJ2-7|TRBD1
CASSDSRTGSYEQYF
TGTGCCAGCAGCGACTCGAGGACAGGGTCCTACGAGCAGTACTTC
>once|TRBV5-1|TRBJ2-7|TRBD1
CASSEKGAPYEQYF
TGCGCCAGCAGCGAGAAGGGGGCACCCTACGAGCAGTACTTC
>NA|TRBV18|TRBJ2-3|NA
CASSLSDTQYF
TGTGCCAGCTCACTATCAGATACGCAGTATTTT
>NA|TRBV7-9|TRBJ2-2|NA
CASSLSRGLGAGELFF
TGTGCCAGCAGCTTATCTCGGGGTCTCGGGGCCGGGGAGCTGTTTTTT
>NA|TRBV6-1|TRBJ2-7|NA
CASSVVPRSYEQYF
TGTGCCAGCAGTGTCGTCCCCAGGTCCTACGAGCAGTACTTC
>NA|TRBV7-9|TRBJ2-7|TRBD1
CASSQPGQGAYEQYF
TGTGCCAGCAGCCAACCGGGACAGGGGGCTTACGAGCAGTACTTC
>once|TRBV2|TRBJ2-2|TRBD2
CASSPPGLPQTGELFF
TGTGCCAGCAGCCCCCCGGGACTACCCCAGACCGGGGAGCTGTTTTTT
>NA|TRBV5-5|TRBJ2-7|TRBD2
CASSLVVRAGNSYEQYF
TGTGCCAGCAGCTTGGTGGTCCGAGCGGGGAACTCCTACGAGCAGTACTTC
>NA|TRBV10-3|TRBJ1-3|TRBD1
CATKPGQGPGNTIYF
TGTGCCACTAAACCCGGACAGGGACCAGGAAACACCATATATTTT
>NA|TRBV2|TRBJ1-3|NA
CASSVRNTIYF
TGTGCCAGCAGTGTACGGAACACCATATATTTT
>NA|TRBV2|TRBJ1-1|NA
CASTSEGGGTEAFF
TGTGCCAGCACCTCGGAGGGTGGGGGCACTGAAGCTTTCTTT
>NA|TRBV14|TRBJ2-5|NA
CASSQDSLTNLFGPYF
TGTGCCAGCAGCCAAGATTCGTTAACCAACTTGTTCGGTCCTTACTTC
>NA|TRBV9|TRBJ1-2|NA
CASSVLYGGNYGYTF
TGTGCCAGCAGCGTTTTATATGGCGGGAACTATGGCTACACCTTC
>NA|TRBV30|TRBJ2-7|NA
CAWRDYKRQYF
TGTGCCTGGAGGGACTACAAAAGGCAGTACTTC
>NA|TRBV28|TRBJ2-5|TRBD1
CASSLSNRGWMETQYF
TGTGCCAGCAGTTTAAGCAACAGGGGGTGGATGGAGACCCAGTACTTC
>few|TRBV7-9|TRBJ1-2|TRBD1
CASSLVPGGYGYTF
TGTGCCAGCAGCTTAGTGCCAGGGGGATATGGCTACACCTTC
>NA|TRBV15|TRBJ1-3|TRBD1
CATSQRTGWRGNTIYF
TGTGCCACCAGTCAAAGGACAGGGTGGCGAGGAAACACCATATATTTT
>NA|TRBV29-1|TRBJ2-7|NA
CSVRPGSAYEQYF
TGCAGCGTTCGGCCGGGAAGCGCCTACGAGCAGTACTTC
>NA|TRBV7-9|TRBJ2-7|NA
CASSTGAGHREQYF
TGTGCCAGCAGCACAGGGGCGGGGCATCGCGAGCAGTACTTC
>NA|TRBV5-6|TRBJ1-1|NA
CASSRGAGNTEAFF
TGTGCCAGCAGCCGGGGGGCGGGGAACACTGAAGCTTTCTTT
>NA|TRBV6-5|TRBJ1-1|TRBD1
CASRPTGVGTEAFF
TGTGCCAGCAGACCCACAGGGGTGGGCACTGAAGCTTTCTTT
>NA|TRBV27|TRBJ2-1|TRBD2
CASSLWGGYNEQFF
TGTGCCAGCAGTTTATGGGGGGGCTACAATGAGCAGTTCTTC
>NA|TRBV9|TRBJ1-2|NA
CASSVDSQFYGYTF
TGTGCCAGCAGCGTAGATAGCCAGTTCTATGGCTACACCTTC
>NA|TRBV23-1|TRBJ2-7|NA
CASSWPQGRIVYEQYF
TGCGCCAGCAGTTGGCCGCAGGGGCGTATTGTCTACGAGCAGTACTTC
>NA|TRBV5-1|TRBJ1-3|NA
CASSYGQSGNTIYF
TGCGCCAGCAGCTACGGACAGTCTGGAAACACCATATATTTT
>NA|TRBV27|TRBJ2-7|NA
CASSFRTGTSYEQYF
TGTGCCAGCAGTTTCAGAACGGGAACCTCCTACGAGCAGTACTTC
>NA|TRBV18|TRBJ1-5|NA
CASSPRGTIDQPQHF
TGTGCCAGCTCACCACGGGGGACAATCGACCAGCCCCAGCATTTT
>NA|TRBV5-1|TRBJ1-2|NA
CASSSRDIGYGYTF
TGCGCCAGCAGCTCCCGGGACATTGGCTATGGCTACACCTTC
>NA|TRBV5-1|TRBJ2-7|NA
CASSLNREEYEQYF
TGCGCCAGCAGCTTGAACAGGGAAGAATACGAGCAGTACTTC
>NA|TRBV5-8|TRBJ1-6|NA
CASRQGPNSPLHF
TGTGCCAGCAGGCAGGGGCCTAATTCACCCCTCCACTTT
>NA|TRBV30|TRBJ1-5|TRBD1
CAVGDRTNQPQHF
TGTGCCGTGGGGGACAGAACCAATCAGCCCCAGCATTTT
>NA|TRBV28|TRBJ1-2|NA
CASSLNRAGYTF
TGTGCCAGCAGTTTAAACAGGGCTGGCTACACCTTC
>NA|TRBV6-4|TRBJ2-1|NA
CASSEGGYEQFF
TGTGCCAGCAGTGAAGGGGGTTATGAGCAGTTCTTC
>few|TRBV29-1|TRBJ2-3|NA
CSAQGGERDTQYF
TGCAGCGCCCAAGGGGGGGAGAGAGATACGCAGTATTTT
>NA|TRBV30|TRBJ2-5|NA
CAWTWYPGETQYF
TGTGCCTGGACCTGGTACCCCGGGGAGACCCAGTACTTC
>few|TRBV2|TRBJ2-5|TRBD2
CASKIRGLAGGQETQYF
TGTGCCAGCAAGATTAGGGGACTAGCGGGGGGTCAGGAGACCCAGTACTTC
>NA|TRBV7-9|TRBJ2-7|TRBD1
CASSLSTGTGRNEQYF
TGTGCCAGCAGCTTATCCACGGGGACAGGGAGGAACGAGCAGTACTTC
>NA|TRBV7-9|TRBJ1-2|TRBD1
CASSLRGGQGNGYTF
TGTGCCAGCAGCTTAAGGGGGGGACAGGGGAATGGCTACACCTTC
>once|TRBV27|TRBJ2-7|NA
CASSFPGSGEQYF
TGTGCCAGCAGTTTCCCCGGGAGCGGCGAGCAGTACTTC
>NA|TRBV2|TRBJ2-5|NA
CASSVTQETQYF
TGTGCCAGCAGTGTGACTCAAGAGACCCAGTACTTC
>NA|TRBV28|TRBJ1-1|NA
CASSLTSLQAFF
TGTGCCAGCAGTTTAACGTCATTACAGGCTTTCTTT
>few|TRBV10-1|TRBJ2-1|NA
CASGDGGRRAYNEQFF
TGCGCCAGCGGTGACGGTGGCAGGCGGGCTTACAATGAGCAGTTCTTC
>NA|TRBV9|TRBJ1-5|NA
CASSKTAIDNQPQHF
TGTGCCAGCAGCAAGACAGCGATCGACAATCAGCCCCAGCATTTT
>NA|TRBV28|TRBJ2-1|TRBD2
CASTGESGLAVSYNEQFF
TGTGCCAGCACTGGGGAATCGGGACTAGCGGTCTCCTACAATGAGCAGTTCTTC
>NA|TRBV23-1|TRBJ2-7|TRBD1
CASSRRTGTLYEQYF
TGCGCCAGCAGTCGGAGGACAGGGACCCTCTACGAGCAGTACTTC
>once|TRBV6-5|TRBJ1-1|TRBD1
CASSWDRLNTEAFF
TGTGCCAGCAGTTGGGACAGATTGAACACTGAAGCTTTCTTT
>once|TRBV27|TRBJ2-3|NA
CASSSGWGRTADTQYF
TGTGCCAGCAGTTCGGGATGGGGGCGCACGGCAGATACGCAGTATTTT
>NA|TRBV7-3|TRBJ2-1|TRBD2
CASSQTTGTSGRKQFF
TGTGCCAGCAGCCAAACGACTGGGACTAGCGGGAGGAAGCAGTTCTTC
>few|TRBV18|TRBJ1-5|TRBD1
CASRITGQPNQPQHF
TGTGCCAGCAGAATAACGGGACAGCCTAATCAGCCCCAGCATTTT
>few|TRBV7-2|TRBJ1-3|NA
CASSLAGVGNTIYF
TGTGCCAGCAGCTTAGCAGGGGTTGGAAACACCATATATTTT
>NA|TRBV11-2|TRBJ2-1|NA
CPEMGRDLNEQFF
TGTCCCGAAATGGGACGGGACTTAAATGAGCAGTTCTTC
>NA|TRBV30|TRBJ2-5|NA
CAWSHSGETQYF
TGTGCCTGGAGTCATAGCGGAGAGACCCAGTACTTC
>NA|TRBV2|TRBJ1-2|NA
CASSQRKDGYTF
TGTGCCAGCAGCCAGCGGAAGGATGGCTACACCTTC